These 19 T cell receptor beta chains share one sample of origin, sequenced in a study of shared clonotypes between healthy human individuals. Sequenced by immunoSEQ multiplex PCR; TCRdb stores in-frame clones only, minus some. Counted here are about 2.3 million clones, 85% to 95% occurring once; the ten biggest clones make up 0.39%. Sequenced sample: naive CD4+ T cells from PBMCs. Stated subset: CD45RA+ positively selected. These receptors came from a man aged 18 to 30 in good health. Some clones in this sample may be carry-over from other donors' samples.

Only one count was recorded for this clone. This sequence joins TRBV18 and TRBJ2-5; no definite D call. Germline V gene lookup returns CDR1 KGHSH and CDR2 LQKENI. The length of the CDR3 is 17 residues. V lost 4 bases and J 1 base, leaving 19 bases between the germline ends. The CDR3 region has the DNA TGTGCCAGCTCACGACCGGAAAGGGCCTCGGGCCAAGAGACCCAGTACTTC. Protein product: CASSRPERASGQETQYF.

DNA of the CDR3: TGTGCCATCAGTGAGTCCCGACTAGCACCCTACGAGCAGTACTTC. Residues: CAISESRLAPYEQYF. The rearrangement joins TRBV10-3 to TRBJ2-7; 7 bases are shared with TRBD2. The CDR3 sequence is 15 residues long. Germline CDR1 ENHRY, CDR2 SYGVKD. V gave up 0 bases and J gave up 2 bases; unmatched junction bases: 4.

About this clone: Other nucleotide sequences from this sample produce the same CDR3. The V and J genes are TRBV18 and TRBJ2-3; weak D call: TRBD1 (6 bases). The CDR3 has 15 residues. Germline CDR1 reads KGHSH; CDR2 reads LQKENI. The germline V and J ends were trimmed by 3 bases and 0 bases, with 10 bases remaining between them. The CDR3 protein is CASSPLTGSTDTQYF. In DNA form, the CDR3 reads TGTGCCAGCTCACCTTTAACAGGGAGCACAGATACGCAGTATTTT.

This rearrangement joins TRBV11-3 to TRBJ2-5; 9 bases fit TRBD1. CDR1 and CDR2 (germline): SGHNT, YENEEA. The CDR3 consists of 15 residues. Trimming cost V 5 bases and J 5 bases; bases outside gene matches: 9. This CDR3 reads CASSPGQGLVETQYF. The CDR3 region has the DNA TGTGCCAGCAGCCCGGGACAGGGTTTAGTGGAGACCCAGTACTTC.

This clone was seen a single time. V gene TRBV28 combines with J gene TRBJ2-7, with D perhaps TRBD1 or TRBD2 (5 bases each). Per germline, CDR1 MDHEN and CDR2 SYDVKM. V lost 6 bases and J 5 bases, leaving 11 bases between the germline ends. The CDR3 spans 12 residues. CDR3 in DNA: TGTGCCAGCAGGGGGACCCCCGACGAGCAGTACTTC. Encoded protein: CASRGTPDEQYF.

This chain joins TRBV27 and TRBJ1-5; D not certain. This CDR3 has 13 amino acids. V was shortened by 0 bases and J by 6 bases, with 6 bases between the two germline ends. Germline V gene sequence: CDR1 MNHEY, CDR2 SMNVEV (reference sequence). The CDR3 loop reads CASSLSYSQPQHF. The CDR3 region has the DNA TGTGCCAGCAGTTTATCGTATAGTCAGCCCCAGCATTTT.

CDR3: CASSFGPGGPDTQYF. CDR3 sequence (DNA): TGCGCCAGCAGCTTTGGGCCCGGGGGGCCAGATACGCAGTATTTT. The V call is TRBV5-1, the J call TRBJ2-3; D is possibly TRBD2 (7 bases). The CDR3 has 15 amino acids. Trimming left V 2 bases short and J 4 bases short, with 14 bases between. Germline lookup yields CDR1 SGHRS and CDR2 YFSETQ.

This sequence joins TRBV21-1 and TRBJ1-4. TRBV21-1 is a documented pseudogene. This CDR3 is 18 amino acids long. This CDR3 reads CASSKREELDPTNEKLFF. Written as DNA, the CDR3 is TGTGCCAGCAGCAAAAGGGAGGAGTTAGATCCAACTAATGAAAAACTGTTTTTT.

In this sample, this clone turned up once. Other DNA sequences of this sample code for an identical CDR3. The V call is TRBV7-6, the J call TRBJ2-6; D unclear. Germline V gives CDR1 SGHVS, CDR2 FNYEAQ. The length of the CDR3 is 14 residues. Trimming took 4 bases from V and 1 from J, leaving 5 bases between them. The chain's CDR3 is CASSSRSGANVLTF. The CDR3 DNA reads TGTGCCAGCAGCTCGCGGTCTGGGGCCAACGTCCTGACTTTC.

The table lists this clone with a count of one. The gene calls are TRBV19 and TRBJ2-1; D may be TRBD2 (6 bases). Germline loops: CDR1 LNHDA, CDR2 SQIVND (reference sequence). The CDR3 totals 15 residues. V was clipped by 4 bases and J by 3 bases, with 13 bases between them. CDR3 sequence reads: CASSTYGTFYNEQFF. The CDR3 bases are TGTGCCAGTAGTACGTATGGGACTTTCTACAATGAGCAGTTCTTC.

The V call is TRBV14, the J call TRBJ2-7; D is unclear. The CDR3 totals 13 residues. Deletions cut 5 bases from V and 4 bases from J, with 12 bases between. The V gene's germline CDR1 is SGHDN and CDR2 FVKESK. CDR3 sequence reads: CASSARRSYEQYF. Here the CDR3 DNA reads TGTGCCAGCAGCGCCCGACGTTCGTACGAGCAGTACTTC.

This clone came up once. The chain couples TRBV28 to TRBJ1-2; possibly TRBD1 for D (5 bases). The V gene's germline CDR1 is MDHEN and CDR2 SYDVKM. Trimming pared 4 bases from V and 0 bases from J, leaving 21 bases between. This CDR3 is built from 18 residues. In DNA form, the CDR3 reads TGTGCCAGCAGTTCCGGACACCCGATCCAAAATTCTAACTATGGCTACACCTTC. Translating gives CASSSGHPIQNSNYGYTF.

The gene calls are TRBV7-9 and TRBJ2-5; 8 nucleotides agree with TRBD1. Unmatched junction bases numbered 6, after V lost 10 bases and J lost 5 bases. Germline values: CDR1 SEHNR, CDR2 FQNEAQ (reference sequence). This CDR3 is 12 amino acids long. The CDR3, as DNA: TGTGCCACCCGGACAGGGATTGAGACCCAGTACTTC. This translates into CATRTGIETQYF.

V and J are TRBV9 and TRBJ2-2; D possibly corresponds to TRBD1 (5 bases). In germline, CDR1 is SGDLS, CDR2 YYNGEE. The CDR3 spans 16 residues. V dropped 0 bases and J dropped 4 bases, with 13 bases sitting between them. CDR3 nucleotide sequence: TGTGCCAGCAGCGTAGTACCAGGGTTAAGCACCGGGGAGCTGTTTTTT. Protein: CASSVVPGLSTGELFF.

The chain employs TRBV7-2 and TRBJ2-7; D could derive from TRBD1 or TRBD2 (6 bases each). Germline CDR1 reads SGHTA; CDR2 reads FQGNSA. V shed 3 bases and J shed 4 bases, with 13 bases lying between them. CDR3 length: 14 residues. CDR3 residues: CASSLVGGDYEQYF. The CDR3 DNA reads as TGTGCCAGCAGCTTGGTCGGGGGCGATTACGAGCAGTACTTC.

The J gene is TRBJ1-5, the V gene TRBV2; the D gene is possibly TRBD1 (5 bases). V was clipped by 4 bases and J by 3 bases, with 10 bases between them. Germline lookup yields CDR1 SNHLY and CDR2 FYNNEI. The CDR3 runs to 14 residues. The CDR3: CASSGQPYNQPQHF. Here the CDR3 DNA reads TGTGCCAGCAGTGGACAGCCCTACAATCAGCCCCAGCATTTT.

Here the CDR3 DNA reads TGTGCCAGCAGCCTACTCGGACAGCCGTCCTCTGGGGCCAACGTCCTGACTTTC. Translated: CASSLLGQPSSGANVLTF. This rearrangement joins TRBV7-2 to TRBJ2-6, with D possibly matching TRBD1 (6 bases). In germline, CDR1 is SGHTA, CDR2 FQGNSA. The CDR3 has 18 amino acids. V lost 5 bases to trimming and J lost 0 bases, with 17 bases between them.

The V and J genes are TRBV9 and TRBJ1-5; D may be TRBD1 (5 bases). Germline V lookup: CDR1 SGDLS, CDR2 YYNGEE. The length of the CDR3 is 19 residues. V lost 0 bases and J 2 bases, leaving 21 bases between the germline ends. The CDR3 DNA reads TGTGCCAGCAGCGTAGGGACAATAACTGACTTAGGGGGCAATCAGCCCCAGCATTTT. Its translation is CASSVGTITDLGGNQPQHF.

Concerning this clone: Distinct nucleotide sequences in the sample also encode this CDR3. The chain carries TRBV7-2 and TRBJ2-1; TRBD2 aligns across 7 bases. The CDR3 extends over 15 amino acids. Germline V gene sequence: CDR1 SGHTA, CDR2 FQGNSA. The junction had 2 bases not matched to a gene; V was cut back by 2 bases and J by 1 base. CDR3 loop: CASSLNGGSYNEQFF. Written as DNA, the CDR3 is TGTGCCAGCAGCTTAAACGGGGGGTCCTACAATGAGCAGTTCTTC.